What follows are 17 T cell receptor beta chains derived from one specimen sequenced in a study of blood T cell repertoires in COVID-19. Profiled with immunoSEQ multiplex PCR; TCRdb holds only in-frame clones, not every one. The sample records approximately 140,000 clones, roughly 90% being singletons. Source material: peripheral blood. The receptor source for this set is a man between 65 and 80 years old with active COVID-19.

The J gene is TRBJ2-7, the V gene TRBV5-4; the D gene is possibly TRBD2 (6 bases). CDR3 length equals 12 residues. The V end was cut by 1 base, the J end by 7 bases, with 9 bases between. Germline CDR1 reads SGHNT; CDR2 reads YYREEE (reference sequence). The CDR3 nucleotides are TGTGCCAGCAGCTTGTGGGCGGGGGAGCAGTACTTC. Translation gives CASSLWAGEQYF.

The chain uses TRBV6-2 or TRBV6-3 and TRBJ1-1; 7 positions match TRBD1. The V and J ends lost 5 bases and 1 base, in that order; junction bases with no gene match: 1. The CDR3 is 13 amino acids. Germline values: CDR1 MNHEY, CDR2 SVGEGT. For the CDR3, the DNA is TGTGCCAGCAGTAGACAGGGGAACACTGAAGCTTTCTTT. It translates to CASSRQGNTEAFF.

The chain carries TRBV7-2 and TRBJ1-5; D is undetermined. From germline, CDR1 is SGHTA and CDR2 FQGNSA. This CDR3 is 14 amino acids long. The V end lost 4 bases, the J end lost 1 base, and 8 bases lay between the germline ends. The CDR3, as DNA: TGTGCCAGCAGCTCGGACTACAGCAATCAGCCCCAGCATTTT. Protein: CASSSDYSNQPQHF.

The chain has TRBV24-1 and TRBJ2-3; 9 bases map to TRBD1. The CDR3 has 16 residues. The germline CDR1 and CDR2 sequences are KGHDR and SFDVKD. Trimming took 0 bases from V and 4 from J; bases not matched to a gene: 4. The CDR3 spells CATSDLKTGGSDTQYF. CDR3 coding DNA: TGTGCCACCAGTGATTTGAAGACAGGGGGATCAGATACGCAGTATTTT.

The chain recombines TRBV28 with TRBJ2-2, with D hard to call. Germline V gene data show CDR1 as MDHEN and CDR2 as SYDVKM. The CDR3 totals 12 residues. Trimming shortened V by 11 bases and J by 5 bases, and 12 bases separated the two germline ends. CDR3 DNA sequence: TGTGCCGAAACTCGTGGTACCGGGGAGCTGTTTTTT. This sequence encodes CAETRGTGELFF. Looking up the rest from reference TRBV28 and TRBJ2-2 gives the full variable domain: DVKVTQSSRYLVKRTGEKVFLECVQDMDHENMFWYRQDPGLGLRLIYFSYDVKMKEKGDIPEGYSVSREKKERFSLILESASTNQTSMYLCAETRGTGELFFGEGSRLTVL.

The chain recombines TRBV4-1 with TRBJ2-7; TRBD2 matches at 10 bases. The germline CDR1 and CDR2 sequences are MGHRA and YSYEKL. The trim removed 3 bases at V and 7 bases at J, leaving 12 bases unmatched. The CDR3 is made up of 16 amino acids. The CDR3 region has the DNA TGCGCCAGCAGCCATGTTGGACTAGCGGTACCCCTGGAGCAGTACTTC. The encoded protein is CASSHVGLAVPLEQYF.

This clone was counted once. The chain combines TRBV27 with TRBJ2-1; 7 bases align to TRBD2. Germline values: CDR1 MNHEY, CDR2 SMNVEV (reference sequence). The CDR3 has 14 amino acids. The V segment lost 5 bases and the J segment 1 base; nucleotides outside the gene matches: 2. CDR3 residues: CASSRGESYNEQFF. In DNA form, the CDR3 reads TGTGCCAGCAGTCGGGGGGAATCCTACAATGAGCAGTTCTTC.

The CDR3 region has the DNA TGTGCCAGCAGCTTATCTAGCGGGATCGGGTACGAGCAGTACTTC. Amino acid sequence: CASSLSSGIGYEQYF. V gene TRBV13 combines with J gene TRBJ2-7, with 9 bases lining up with TRBD2. CDR1 and CDR2 (germline): PRHDT, FYEKMQ (reference sequence). After removal of 2 bases from V and 4 bases from J, the junction contained 6 bases not matched to a gene. The CDR3 runs 15 residues.

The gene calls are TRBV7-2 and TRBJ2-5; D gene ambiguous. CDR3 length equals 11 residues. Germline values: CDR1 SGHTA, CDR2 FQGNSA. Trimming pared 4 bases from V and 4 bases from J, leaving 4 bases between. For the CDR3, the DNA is TGTGCCAGCAGCTCACTAGAGACCCAGTACTTC. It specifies CASSSLETQYF.

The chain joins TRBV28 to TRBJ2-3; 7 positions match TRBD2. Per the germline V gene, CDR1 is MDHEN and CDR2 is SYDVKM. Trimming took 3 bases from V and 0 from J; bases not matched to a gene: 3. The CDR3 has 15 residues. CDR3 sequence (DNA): TGTGCCAGCAGTTTCGCGGGAGCCAGCACAGATACGCAGTATTTT. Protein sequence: CASSFAGASTDTQYF.

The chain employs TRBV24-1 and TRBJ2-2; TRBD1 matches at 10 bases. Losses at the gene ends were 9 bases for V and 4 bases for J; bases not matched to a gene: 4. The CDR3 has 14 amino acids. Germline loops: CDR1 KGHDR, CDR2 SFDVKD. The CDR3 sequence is CATEGQGGTGELFF. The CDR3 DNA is TGTGCCACCGAAGGACAGGGGGGCACCGGGGAGCTGTTTTTT.

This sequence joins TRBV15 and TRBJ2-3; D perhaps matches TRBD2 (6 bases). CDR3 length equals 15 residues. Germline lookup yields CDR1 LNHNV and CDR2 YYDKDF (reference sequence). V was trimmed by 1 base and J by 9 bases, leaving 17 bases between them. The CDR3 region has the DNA TGTGCCACCAGCAGAGCCTTGCGACTAGGCGAAACGCAGTATTTT. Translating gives CATSRALRLGETQYF.

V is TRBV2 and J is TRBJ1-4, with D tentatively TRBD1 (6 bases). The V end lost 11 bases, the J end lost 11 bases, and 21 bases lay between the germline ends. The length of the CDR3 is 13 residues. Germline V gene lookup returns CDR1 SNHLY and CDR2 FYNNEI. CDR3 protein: CASRLGGIMKLFF. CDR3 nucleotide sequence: TGTGCCTCCCGGTTAGGGGGTATTATGAAACTGTTTTTT.

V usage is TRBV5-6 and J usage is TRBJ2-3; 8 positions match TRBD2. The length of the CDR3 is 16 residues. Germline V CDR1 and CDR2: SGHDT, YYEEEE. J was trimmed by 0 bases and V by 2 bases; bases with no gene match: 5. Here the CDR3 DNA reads TGTGCCAGCAGCTTAATAGCGGGGCCTAGCACAGATACGCAGTATTTT. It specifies CASSLIAGPSTDTQYF.

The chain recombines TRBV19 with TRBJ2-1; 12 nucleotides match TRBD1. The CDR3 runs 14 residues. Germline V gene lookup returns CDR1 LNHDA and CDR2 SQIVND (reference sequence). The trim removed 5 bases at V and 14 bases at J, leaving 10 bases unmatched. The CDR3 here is CASSSYRDRGLEFF. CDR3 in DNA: TGTGCCAGTAGTTCCTACCGGGACAGGGGGCTAGAGTTCTTC. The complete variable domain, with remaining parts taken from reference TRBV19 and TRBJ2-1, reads DGGITQSPKYLFRKEGQNVTLSCEQNLNHDAMYWYRQDPGQGLRLIYYSQIVNDFQKGDIAEGYSVSREKKESFPLTVTSAQKNPTAFYLCASSSYRDRGLEFFGPGTRLTVL.

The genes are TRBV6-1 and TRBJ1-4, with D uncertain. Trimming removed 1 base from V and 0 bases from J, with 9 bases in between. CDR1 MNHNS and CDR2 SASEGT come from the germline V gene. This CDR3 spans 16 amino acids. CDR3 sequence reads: CASSEGRGTTNEKLFF. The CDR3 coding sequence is TGTGCCAGCAGTGAAGGGCGAGGGACAACTAATGAAAAACTGTTTTTT.

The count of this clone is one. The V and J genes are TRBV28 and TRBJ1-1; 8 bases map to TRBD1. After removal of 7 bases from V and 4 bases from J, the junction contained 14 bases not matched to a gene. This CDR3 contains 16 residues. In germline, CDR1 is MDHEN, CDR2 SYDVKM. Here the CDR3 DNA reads TGTGCCAGCACTGTTACAGGGGGGCTAGGGGGCACTGAAGCTTTCTTT. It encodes CASTVTGGLGGTEAFF.